This passage covers 14 T cell receptor beta chains from one sample sequenced in a study of Ad26.COV2.S vaccination and SARS-CoV-2 variants. Treatment meaning: some 20 received Ad26.COV2.S at low or high dose, single or two shots; several received placebo; per-sample allocation not given. The samples date from day 63 after the first vaccine or placebo injection. TCRdb keeps only in-frame clones here, not all; method: immunoSEQ multiplex PCR. Counted here are about 680,000 clones, more than 80% occurring once; the ten biggest clones make up about 1.5%. The input for sequencing was peripheral blood, taken in a trial of Ad26.COV2.S vaccine versus placebo. The receptors were gathered from a person aged 18-65 years who received the Ad26.COV2.S COVID-19 vaccine or a placebo.

V is TRBV5-6 and J is TRBJ2-6; D is perhaps TRBD1 (5 bases). Germline values: CDR1 SGHDT, CDR2 YYEEEE. This CDR3 is 15 amino acids long. Trimming took off 3 bases at V and 5 bases at J, with 12 bases between the two ends. CDR3 amino acids: CASSSIQVRANVLTF. The DNA of the CDR3 is TGTGCCAGCAGCTCAATACAGGTGAGGGCCAACGTCCTGACTTTC.

J is TRBJ2-1 and V is TRBV6-5, with 13 nucleotides matching TRBD2. V gave up 6 bases and J gave up 4 bases; unmatched junction bases: 3. The CDR3 has 15 residues. The germline CDR1 and CDR2 sequences are MNHEY and SVGAGI. The CDR3, as DNA: TGTGCCAGCAGACCGGGACTAGCGGGGTACAATGAGCAGTTCTTC. This gives the protein CASRPGLAGYNEQFF.

The CDR3 sequence is CASRGDRGLMNTEAFF. CDR3 bases: TGTGCCAGCAGAGGGGACAGGGGACTCATGAACACTGAAGCTTTCTTT. The V and J genes are TRBV2 and TRBJ1-1, with 10 bases fitting TRBD1. Germline trimming cut 6 bases from V and 0 bases from J; bases unmatched to any gene: 7. CDR1 is SNHLY, CDR2 FYNNEI, per germline. CDR3 length: 16 amino acids.

The J gene is TRBJ1-2, the V gene TRBV27; 7 bases are a match to TRBD1. The germline V gene has CDR1 MNHEY and CDR2 SMNVEV (reference sequence). After removal of 7 bases from V and 3 bases from J, the junction contained 11 bases not matched to a gene. The CDR3 has 15 residues. The CDR3 loop reads CASTPAGGAHYGYTF. The DNA for the CDR3 is TGTGCCAGCACCCCGGCAGGGGGGGCCCACTATGGCTACACCTTC.

V gene TRBV7-2 combines with J gene TRBJ2-3; possibly TRBD1 or TRBD2 for D (5 bases each). V lost 6 bases to trimming and J lost 4 bases, with 14 bases between them. The V gene's germline CDR1 is SGHTA and CDR2 FQGNSA. The length of the CDR3 is 14 residues. The CDR3 nucleotides read TGTGCCAGCAGTTCCCTGGGGGTCCCAGATACGCAGTATTTT. Protein sequence: CASSSLGVPDTQYF.

The chain uses TRBV7-9 and TRBJ2-1; D perhaps matches TRBD1 (5 bases). The CDR3 is 16 amino acids. Per germline, CDR1 SEHNR and CDR2 FQNEAQ (reference sequence). Trimming cost V 5 bases and J 8 bases, with 22 bases left between them. Here the CDR3 DNA reads TGTGCCAGCAGCCCCCCACGTCGCAAGGGGCAGGATGAGCAGTTCTTC. It translates to CASSPPRRKGQDEQFF.

This chain links TRBV5-4 with TRBJ1-2; D ambiguous. Between the trimmed V and J ends, which lost 1 base and 0 bases, there was a span of 7 bases. This CDR3 contains 14 residues. Germline CDR1 SGHNT, CDR2 YYREEE (reference sequence). DNA for the CDR3: TGTGCCAGCAGCTTGTATTCAGCTAACTATGGCTACACCTTC. Translating gives CASSLYSANYGYTF.

The chain joins TRBV4-1 to TRBJ2-5; D is perhaps TRBD1 (6 bases). This CDR3 has 16 residues. Germline V gene data show CDR1 as MGHRA and CDR2 as YSYEKL. V gave up 2 bases and J gave up 7 bases, with 20 bases separating them. The CDR3 sequence is CASSQYGQGTSGTQYF. The CDR3 nucleotides read TGCGCCAGCAGCCAATACGGGCAGGGGACCTCCGGGACCCAGTACTTC.

The genes are TRBV27 and TRBJ2-2; D might be TRBD1 (6 bases). V lost 3 bases and J 0 bases, leaving 11 bases between the germline ends. This CDR3 spans 16 amino acids. Germline values: CDR1 MNHEY, CDR2 SMNVEV (reference sequence). The CDR3 coding sequence is TGTGCCAGCAGTTTCCAGGGGCCCGCGAACACCGGGGAGCTGTTTTTT. Amino acid sequence: CASSFQGPANTGELFF.

The genes are TRBV30 and TRBJ2-7; D call uncertain. Germline assignment: CDR1 GTSNPN and CDR2 SVGIG (reference sequence). V was clipped by 5 bases and J by 5 bases, with 10 bases between them. This CDR3 region has 11 residues. The CDR3 region has the DNA TGTGCCTGGGCGAGAACAAACGAGCAGTACTTC. Translating gives CAWARTNEQYF.

The chain links TRBV18 to TRBJ1-2, with D possibly matching TRBD1 (6 bases). Germline CDR1 KGHSH, CDR2 LQKENI. The CDR3 runs to 14 residues. Trimming pared 5 bases from V and 3 bases from J, leaving 13 bases between. Written as DNA, the CDR3 is TGTGCCAGCTCAACAAGGGGGGGCGACTATGGCTACACCTTC. This translates into CASSTRGGDYGYTF.

The V and J genes are TRBV25-1 and TRBJ1-4; D is undetermined. The CDR3 spans 15 residues. Germline V gene lookup returns CDR1 MGHDK and CDR2 SYGVNS. Trimming left V 4 bases short and J 4 bases short, with 13 bases between. Here the CDR3 DNA reads TGTGCCAGCAGTGGGTACGGGTTGGATAATGAAAAACTGTTTTTT. This translates into CASSGYGLDNEKLFF.

J is TRBJ2-1 and V is TRBV7-2; tentatively, D is TRBD2 (5 bases). This CDR3 is 13 amino acids long. Trimming pared 5 bases from V and 9 bases from J, leaving 14 bases between. Germline V gene sequence: CDR1 SGHTA, CDR2 FQGNSA. CDR3 protein: CASSLGLTIEQFF. The CDR3 nucleotides read TGTGCCAGCAGCCTAGGACTGACAATTGAGCAGTTCTTC.

CDR3 region: CASKIQDWGTYNEQFF. In DNA form, the CDR3 reads TGCGCCAGCAAGATACAGGATTGGGGTACCTACAATGAGCAGTTCTTC. The V call is TRBV5-1, the J call TRBJ2-1, with D possibly matching TRBD1 (5 bases). Germline V gene lookup returns CDR1 SGHRS and CDR2 YFSETQ. There are 16 residues in the CDR3. Trimming removed 6 bases at V and 2 bases at J, with 18 bases between.